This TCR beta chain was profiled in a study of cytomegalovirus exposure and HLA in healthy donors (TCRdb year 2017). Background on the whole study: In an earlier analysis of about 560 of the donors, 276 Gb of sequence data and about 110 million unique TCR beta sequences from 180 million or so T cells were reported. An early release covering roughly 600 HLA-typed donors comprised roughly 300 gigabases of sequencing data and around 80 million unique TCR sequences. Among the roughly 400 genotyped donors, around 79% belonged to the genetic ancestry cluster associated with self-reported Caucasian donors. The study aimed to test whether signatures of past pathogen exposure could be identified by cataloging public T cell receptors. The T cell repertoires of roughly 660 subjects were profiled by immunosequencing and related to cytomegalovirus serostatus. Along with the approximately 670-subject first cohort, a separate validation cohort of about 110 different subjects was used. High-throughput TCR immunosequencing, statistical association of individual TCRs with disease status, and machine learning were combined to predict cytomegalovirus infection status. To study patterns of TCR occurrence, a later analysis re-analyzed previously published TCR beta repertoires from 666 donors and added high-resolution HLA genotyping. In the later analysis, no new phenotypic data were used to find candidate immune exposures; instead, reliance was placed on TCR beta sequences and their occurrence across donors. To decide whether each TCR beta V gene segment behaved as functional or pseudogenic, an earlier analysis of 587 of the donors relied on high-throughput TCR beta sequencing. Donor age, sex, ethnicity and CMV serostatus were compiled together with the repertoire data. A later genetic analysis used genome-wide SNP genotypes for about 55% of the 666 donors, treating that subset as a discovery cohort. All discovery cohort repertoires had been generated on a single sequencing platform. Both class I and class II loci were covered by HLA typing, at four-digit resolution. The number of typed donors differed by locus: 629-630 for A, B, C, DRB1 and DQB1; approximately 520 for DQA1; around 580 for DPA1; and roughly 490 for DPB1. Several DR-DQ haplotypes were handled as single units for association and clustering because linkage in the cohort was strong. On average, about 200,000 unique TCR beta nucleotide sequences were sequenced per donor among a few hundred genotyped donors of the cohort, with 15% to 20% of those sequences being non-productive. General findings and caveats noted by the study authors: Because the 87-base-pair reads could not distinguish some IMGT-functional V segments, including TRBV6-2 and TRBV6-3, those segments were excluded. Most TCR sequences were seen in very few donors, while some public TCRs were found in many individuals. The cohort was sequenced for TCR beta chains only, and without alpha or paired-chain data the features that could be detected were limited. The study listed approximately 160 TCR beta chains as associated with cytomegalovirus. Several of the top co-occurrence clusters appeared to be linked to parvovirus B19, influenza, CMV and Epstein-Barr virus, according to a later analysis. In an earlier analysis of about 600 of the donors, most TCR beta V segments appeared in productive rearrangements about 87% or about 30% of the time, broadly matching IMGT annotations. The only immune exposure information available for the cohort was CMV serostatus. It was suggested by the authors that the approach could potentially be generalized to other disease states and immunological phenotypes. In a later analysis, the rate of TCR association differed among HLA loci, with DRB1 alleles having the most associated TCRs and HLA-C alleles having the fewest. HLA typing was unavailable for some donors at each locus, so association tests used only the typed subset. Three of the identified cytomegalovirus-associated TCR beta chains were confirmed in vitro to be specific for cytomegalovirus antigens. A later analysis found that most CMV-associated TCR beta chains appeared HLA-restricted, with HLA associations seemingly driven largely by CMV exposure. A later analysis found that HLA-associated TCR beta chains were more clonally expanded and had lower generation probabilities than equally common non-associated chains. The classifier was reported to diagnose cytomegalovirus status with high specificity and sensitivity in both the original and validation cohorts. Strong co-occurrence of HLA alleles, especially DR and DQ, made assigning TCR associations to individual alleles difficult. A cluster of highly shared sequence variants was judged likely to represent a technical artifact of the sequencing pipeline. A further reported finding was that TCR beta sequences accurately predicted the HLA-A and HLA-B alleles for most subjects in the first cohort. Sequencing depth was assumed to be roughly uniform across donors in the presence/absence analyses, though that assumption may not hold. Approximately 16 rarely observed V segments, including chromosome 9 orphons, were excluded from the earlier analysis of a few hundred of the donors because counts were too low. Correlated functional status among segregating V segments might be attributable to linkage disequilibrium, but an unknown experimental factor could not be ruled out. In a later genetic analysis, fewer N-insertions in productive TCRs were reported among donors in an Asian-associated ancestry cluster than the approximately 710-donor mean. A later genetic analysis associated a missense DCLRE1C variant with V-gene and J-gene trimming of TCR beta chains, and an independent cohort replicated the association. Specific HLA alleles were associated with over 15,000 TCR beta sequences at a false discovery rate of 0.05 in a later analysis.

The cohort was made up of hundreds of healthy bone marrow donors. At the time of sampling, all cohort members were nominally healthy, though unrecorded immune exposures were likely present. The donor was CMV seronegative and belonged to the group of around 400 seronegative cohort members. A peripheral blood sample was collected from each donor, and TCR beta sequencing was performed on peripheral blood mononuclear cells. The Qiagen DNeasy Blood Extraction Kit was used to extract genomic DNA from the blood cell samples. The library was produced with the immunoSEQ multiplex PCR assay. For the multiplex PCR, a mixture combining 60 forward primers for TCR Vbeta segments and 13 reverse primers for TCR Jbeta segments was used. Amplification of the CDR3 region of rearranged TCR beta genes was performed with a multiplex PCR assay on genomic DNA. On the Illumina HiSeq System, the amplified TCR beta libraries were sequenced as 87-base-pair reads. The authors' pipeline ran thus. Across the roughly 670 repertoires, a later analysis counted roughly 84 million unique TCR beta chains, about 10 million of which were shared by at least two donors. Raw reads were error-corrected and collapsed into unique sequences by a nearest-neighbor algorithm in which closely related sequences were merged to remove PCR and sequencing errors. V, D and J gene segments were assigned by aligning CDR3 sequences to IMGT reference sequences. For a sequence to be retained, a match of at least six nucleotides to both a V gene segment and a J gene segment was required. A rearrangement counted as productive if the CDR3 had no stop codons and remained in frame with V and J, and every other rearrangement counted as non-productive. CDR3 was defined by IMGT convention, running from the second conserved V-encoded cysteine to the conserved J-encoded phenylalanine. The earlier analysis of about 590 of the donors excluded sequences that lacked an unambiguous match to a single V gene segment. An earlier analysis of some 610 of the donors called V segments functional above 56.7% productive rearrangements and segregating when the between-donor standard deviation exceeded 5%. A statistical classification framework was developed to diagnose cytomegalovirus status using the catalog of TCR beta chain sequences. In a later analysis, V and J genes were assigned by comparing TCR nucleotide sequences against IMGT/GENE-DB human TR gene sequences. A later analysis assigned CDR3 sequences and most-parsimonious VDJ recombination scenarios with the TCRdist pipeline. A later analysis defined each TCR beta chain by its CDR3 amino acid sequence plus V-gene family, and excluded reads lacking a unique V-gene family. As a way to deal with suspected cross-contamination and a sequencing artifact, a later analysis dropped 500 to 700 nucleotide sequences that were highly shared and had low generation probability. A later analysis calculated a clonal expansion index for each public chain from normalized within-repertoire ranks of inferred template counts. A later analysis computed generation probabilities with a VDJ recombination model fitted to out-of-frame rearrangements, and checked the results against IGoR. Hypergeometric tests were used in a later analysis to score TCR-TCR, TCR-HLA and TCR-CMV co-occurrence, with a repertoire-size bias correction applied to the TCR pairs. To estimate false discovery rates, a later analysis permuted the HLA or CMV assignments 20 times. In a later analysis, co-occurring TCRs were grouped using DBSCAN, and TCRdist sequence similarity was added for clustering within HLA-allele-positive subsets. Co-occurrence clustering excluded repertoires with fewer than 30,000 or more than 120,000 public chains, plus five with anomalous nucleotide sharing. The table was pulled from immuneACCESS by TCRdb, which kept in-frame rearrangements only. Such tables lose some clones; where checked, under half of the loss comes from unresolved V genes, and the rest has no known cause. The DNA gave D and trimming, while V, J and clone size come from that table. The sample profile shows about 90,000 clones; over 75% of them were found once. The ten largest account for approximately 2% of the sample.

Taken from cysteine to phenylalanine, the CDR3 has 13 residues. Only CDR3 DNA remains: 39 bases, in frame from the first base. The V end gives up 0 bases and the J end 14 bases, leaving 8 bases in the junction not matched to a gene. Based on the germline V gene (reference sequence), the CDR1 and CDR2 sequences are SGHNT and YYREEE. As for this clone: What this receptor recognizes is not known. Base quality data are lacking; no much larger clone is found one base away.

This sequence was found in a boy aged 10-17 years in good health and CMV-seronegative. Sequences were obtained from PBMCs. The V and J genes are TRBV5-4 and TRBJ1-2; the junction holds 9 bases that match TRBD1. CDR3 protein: CASSLGRDRDKTF. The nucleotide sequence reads TGTGCCAGCAGCTTGGGGCGGGACAGGGATAAAACCTTC. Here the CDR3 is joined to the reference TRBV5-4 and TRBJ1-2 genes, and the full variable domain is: ETGVTQSPTHLIKTRGQQVTLRCSSQSGHNTVSWYQQALGQGPQFIFQYYREEENGRGNFPPRFSGLQFPNYSSELNVNALELDDSALYLCASSLGRDRDKTFGSGTRLTVV.